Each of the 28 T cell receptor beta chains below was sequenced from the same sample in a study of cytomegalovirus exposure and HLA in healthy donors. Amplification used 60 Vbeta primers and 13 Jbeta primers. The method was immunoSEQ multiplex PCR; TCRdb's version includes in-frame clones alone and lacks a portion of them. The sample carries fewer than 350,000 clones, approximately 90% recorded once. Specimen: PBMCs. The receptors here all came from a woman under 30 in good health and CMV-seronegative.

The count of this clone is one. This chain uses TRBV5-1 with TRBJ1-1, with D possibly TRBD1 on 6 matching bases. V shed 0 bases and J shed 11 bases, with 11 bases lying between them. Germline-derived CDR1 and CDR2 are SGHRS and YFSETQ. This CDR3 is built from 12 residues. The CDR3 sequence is CASSLGDTAAFF. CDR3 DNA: TGCGCCAGCAGCTTGGGGGACACGGCGGCTTTCTTT.

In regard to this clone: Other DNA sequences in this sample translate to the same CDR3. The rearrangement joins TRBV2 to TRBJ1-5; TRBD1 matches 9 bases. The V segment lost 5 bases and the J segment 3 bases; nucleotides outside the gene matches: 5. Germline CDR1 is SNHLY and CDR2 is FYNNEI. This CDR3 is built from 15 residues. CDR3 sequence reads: CASSPGQGVNQPQHF. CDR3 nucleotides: TGTGCCAGCAGTCCGGGACAGGGAGTCAATCAGCCCCAGCATTTT.

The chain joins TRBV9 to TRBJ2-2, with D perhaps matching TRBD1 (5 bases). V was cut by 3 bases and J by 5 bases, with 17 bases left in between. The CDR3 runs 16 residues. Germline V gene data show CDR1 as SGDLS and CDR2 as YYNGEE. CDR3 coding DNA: TGTGCCAGCAGCGCGACAGTGTATGTTGGTACCGGGGAGCTGTTTTTT. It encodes CASSATVYVGTGELFF.

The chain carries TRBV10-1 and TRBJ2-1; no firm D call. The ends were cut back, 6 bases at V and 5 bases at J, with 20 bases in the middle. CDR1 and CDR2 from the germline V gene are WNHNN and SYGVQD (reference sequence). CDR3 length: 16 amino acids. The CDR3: CASSDTTQFNNNEQFF. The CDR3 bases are TGCGCCAGCAGCGACACGACCCAATTTAATAACAATGAGCAGTTCTTC.

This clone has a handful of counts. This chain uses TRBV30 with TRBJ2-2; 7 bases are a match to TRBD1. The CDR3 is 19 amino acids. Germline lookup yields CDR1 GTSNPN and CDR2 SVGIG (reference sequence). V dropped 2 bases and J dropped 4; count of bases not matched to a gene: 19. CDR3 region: CAWSLGWDSPFTFTGELFF. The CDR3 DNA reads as TGTGCCTGGAGTTTAGGCTGGGACAGCCCCTTTACTTTCACCGGGGAGCTGTTTTTT.

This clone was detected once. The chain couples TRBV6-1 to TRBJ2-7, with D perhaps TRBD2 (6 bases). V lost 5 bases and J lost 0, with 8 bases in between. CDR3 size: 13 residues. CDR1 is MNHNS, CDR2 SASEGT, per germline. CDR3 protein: CASSKEGSYEQYF. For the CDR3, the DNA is TGTGCCAGCAGTAAGGAGGGCTCCTACGAGCAGTACTTC.

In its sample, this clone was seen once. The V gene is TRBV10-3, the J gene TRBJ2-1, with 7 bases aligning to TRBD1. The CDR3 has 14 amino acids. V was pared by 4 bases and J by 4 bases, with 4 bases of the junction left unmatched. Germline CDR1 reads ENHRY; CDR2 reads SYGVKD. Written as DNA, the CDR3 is TGTGCCATCAGTGGACAGGGATCGTACAATGAGCAGTTCTTC. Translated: CAISGQGSYNEQFF.

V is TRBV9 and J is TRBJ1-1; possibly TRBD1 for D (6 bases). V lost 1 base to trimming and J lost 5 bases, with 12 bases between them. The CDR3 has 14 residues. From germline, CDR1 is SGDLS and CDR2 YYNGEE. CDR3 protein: CASSVTRGGTEAFF. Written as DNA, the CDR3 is TGTGCCAGCAGCGTAACCAGGGGCGGGACTGAAGCTTTCTTT.

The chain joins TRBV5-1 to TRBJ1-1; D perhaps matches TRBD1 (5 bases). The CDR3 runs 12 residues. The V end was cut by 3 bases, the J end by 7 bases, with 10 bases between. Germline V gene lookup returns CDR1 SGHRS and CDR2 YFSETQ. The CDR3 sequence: CASSSQGSEAFF. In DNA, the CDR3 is TGCGCCAGCAGCTCCCAGGGTAGTGAAGCTTTCTTT.

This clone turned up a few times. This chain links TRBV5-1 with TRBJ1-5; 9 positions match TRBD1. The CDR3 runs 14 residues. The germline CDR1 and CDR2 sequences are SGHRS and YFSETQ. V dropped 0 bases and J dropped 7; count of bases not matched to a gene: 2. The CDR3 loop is CASSLGQGGQPQHF. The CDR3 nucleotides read TGCGCCAGCAGCTTGGGACAGGGGGGGCAGCCCCAGCATTTT.

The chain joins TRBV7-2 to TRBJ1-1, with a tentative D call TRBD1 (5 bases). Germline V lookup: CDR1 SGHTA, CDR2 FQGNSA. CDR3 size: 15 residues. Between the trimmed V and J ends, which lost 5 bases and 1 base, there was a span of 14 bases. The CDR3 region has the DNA TGTGCCAGCAGCCCTGTGGGGGGGAGGAACACTGAAGCTTTCTTT. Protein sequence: CASSPVGGRNTEAFF.

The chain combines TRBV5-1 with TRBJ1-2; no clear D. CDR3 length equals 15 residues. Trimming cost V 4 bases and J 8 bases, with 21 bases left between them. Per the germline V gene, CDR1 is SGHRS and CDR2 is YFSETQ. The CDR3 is CASSPPLASSGGYTF. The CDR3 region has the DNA TGCGCCAGCAGCCCCCCGTTGGCCTCATCGGGGGGCTACACCTTC. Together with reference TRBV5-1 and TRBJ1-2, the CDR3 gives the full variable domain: KAGVTQTPRYLIKTRGQQVTLSCSPISGHRSVSWYQQTPGQGLQFLFEYFSETQRNKGNFPGRFSGRQFSNSRSEMNVSTLELGDSALYLCASSPPLASSGGYTFGSGTRLTVV.

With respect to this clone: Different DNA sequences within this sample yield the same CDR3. CDR3 loop: CASSLAGTDTQYF. The DNA for the CDR3 is TGTGCCAGCAGCTTAGCGGGGACAGATACGCAGTATTTT. J is TRBJ2-3 and V is TRBV11-2, with D perhaps TRBD2 (5 bases). With 1 base removed from V and 3 bases from J, the gap between germline ends came to 5 bases. Germline CDR1 reads SGHAT; CDR2 reads FQNNGV. The CDR3 runs to 13 residues.

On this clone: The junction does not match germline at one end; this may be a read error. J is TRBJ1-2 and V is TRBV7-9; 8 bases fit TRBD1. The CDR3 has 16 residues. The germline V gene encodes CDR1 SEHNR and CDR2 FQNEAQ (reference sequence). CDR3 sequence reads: CSSSLPNSDRVGGYTF. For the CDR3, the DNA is TGTTCCAGCAGCTTACCCAACTCGGACAGGGTCGGCGGCTACACCTTC.

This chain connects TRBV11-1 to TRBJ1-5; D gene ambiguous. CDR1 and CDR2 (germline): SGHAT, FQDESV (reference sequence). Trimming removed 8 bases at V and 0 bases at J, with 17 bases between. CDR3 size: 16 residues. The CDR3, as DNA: TGTGCCAGCTGCCTTTCCACAGCATCTAGCAATCAGCCCCAGCATTTT. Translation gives CASCLSTASSNQPQHF.

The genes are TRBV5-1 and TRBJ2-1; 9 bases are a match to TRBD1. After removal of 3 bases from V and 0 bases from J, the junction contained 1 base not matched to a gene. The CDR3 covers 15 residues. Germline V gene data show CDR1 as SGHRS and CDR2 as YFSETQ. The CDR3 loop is CASSSQGASYNEQFF. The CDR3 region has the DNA TGCGCCAGCAGCTCACAGGGGGCCTCCTACAATGAGCAGTTCTTC.

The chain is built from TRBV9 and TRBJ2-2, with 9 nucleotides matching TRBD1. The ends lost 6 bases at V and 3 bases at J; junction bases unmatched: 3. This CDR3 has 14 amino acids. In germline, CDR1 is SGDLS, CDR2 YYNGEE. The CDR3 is CASTRQGDTGELFF. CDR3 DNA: TGTGCCAGCACCCGACAGGGGGACACCGGGGAGCTGTTTTTT.

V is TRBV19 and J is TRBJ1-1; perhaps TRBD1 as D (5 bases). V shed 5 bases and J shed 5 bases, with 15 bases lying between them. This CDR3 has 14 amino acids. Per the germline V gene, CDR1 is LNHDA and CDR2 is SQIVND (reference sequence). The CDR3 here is CASSVAGMRTEAFF. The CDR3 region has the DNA TGTGCCAGTAGTGTGGCAGGGATGAGGACTGAAGCTTTCTTT.

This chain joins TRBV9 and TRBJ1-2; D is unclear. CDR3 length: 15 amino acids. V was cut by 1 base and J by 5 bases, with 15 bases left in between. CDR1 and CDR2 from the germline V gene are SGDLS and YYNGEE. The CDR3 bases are TGTGCCAGCAGCGTATCCCCCCAGAACCTTTATGGCTACACCTTC. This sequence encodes CASSVSPQNLYGYTF. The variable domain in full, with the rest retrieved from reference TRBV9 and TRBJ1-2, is DSGVTQTPKHLITATGQRVTLRCSPRSGDLSVYWYQQSLDQGLQFLIQYYNGEERAKGNILERFSAQQFPDLHSELNLSSLELGDSALYFCASSVSPQNLYGYTFGSGTRLTVV.

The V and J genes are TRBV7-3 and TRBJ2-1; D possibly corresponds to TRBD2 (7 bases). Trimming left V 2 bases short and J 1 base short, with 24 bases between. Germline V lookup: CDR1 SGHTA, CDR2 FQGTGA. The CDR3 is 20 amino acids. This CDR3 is CASSLLSGGQISTSYNEQFF. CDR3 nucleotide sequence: TGTGCCAGCAGCTTACTCTCGGGGGGCCAAATCTCCACTTCCTACAATGAGCAGTTCTTC.

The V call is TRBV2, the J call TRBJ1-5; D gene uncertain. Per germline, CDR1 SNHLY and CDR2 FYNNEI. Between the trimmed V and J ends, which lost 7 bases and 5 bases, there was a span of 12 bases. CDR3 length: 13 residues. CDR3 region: CASTEGDYQPQHF. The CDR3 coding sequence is TGTGCCAGCACCGAAGGAGATTATCAGCCCCAGCATTTT.

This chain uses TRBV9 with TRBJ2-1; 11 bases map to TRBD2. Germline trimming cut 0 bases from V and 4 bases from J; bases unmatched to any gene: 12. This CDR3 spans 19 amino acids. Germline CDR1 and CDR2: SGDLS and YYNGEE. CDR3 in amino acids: CASSVEGLAGPAGYNEQFF. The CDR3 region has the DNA TGTGCCAGCAGCGTAGAAGGACTAGCGGGCCCCGCCGGGTACAATGAGCAGTTCTTC.

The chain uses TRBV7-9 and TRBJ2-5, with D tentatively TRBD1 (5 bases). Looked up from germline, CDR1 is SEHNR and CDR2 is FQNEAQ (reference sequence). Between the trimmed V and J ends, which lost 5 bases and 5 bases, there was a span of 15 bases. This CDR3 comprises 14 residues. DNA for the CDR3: TGTGCCAGCAGCCCGTCCAGGGTCGGGGAGACCCAGTACTTC. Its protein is CASSPSRVGETQYF.

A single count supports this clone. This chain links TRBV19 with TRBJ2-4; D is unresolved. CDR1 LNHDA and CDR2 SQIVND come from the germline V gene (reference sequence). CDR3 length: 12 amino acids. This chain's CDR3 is CDPTRTKNIQYF. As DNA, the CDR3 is TGTGACCCGACGCGGACCAAAAACATTCAGTACTTC.

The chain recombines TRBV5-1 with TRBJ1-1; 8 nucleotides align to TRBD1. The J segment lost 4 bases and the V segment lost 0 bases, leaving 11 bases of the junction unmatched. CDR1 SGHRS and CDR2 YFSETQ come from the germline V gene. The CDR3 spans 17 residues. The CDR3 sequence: CASSLARQGAGGTEAFF. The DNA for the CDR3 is TGCGCCAGCAGCTTGGCACGCCAGGGGGCTGGGGGCACTGAAGCTTTCTTT.

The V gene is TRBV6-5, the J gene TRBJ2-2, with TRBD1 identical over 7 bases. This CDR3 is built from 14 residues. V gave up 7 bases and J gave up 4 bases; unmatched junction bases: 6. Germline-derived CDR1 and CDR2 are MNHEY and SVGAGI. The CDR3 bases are TGTGCCAGCATGAGGGGGCGAGCCACCGGGGAGCTGTTTTTT. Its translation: CASMRGRATGELFF.

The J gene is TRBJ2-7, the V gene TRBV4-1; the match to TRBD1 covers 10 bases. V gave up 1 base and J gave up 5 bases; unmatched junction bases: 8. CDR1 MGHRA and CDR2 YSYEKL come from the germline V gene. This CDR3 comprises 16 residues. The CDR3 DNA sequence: TGCGCCAGCAGCCAAGGGCGGGACAGGGGTTTTGACGAGCAGTACTTC. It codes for CASSQGRDRGFDEQYF.

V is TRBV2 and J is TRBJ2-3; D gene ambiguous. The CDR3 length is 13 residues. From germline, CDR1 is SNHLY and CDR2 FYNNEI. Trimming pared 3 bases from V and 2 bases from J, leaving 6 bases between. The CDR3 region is CASSDTVTDTQYF. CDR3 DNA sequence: TGTGCCAGCAGTGACACAGTCACAGATACGCAGTATTTT.